This TCR beta chain was identified during a study of blood T cell repertoires in COVID-19. As for the study in general: Sample material is recorded as cDNA or gDNA derived from T cells, B-cell-depleted T cells, or PBMCs.

After removal of 7 bases from V and 3 bases from J, the junction contained 7 bases not matched to a gene. This CDR3 contains 14 residues. Germline CDR1 reads SGHRS; CDR2 reads YFSETQ. Produced via immunoSEQ multiplex PCR; TCRdb's table is partial and in-frame only. The table shows nearly 250,000 clones, with around nine tenths occurring only once. The sequence was collected from a woman aged 55-70 years who had recovered from COVID-19. The gene calls are TRBV5-1 and TRBJ1-1; 9 nucleotides match TRBD1. What was sequenced was peripheral blood. Written as DNA, the CDR3 is TGCGCCAGCTATCCACGGACAGGGGACACTGAAGCTTTCTTT. Its protein product is CASYPRTGDTEAFF.